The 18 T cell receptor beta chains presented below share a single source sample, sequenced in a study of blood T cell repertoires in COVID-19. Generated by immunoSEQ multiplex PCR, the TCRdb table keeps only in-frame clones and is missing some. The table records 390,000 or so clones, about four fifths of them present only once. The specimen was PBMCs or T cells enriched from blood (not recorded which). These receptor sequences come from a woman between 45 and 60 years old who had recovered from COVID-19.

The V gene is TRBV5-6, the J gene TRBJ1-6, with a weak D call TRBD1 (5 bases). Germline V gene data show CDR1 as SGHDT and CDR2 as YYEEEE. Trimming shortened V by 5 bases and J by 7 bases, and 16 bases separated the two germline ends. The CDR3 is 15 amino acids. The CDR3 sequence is CASSWDSGLNSPLHF. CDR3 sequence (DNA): TGTGCCAGCAGTTGGGACTCCGGCCTAAATTCACCCCTCCACTTT.

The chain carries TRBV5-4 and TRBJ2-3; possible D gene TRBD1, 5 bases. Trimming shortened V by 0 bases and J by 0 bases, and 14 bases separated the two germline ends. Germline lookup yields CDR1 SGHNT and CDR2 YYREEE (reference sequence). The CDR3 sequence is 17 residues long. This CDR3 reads CASSLDFKGPSTDTQYF. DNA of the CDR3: TGTGCCAGCAGCTTGGATTTTAAGGGGCCTAGCACAGATACGCAGTATTTT.

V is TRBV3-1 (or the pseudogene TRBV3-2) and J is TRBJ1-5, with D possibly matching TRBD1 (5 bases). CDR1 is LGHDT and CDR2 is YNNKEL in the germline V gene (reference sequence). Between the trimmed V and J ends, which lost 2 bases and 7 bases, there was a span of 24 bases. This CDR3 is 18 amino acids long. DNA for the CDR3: TGTGCCAGCAGCCAACAAGACGTCCCAGGGCGTTACGCCCAGCCCCAGCATTTT. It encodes CASSQQDVPGRYAQPQHF.

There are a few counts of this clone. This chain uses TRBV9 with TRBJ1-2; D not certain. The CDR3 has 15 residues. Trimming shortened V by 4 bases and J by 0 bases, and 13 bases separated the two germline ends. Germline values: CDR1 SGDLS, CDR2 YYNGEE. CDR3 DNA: TGTGCCAGCAGCCCCGGCGGGTCTACTAACTATGGCTACACCTTC. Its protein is CASSPGGSTNYGYTF.

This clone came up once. The CDR3 DNA reads TGTGCCACCAGTGGCAGGGCCTCCGAAGAGACCCAGTACTTC. This codes for CATSGRASEETQYF. This chain joins TRBV24-1 and TRBJ2-5; tentatively, D is TRBD1 (5 bases). Germline CDR1 and CDR2: KGHDR and SFDVKD. The length of the CDR3 is 14 residues. V lost 5 bases to trimming and J lost 3 bases, with 12 bases between them.

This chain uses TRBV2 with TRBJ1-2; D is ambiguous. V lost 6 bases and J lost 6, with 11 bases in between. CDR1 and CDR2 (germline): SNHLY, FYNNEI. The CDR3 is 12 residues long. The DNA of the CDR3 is TGTGCCAGCAGACAGACCCGTGATGGCTACACCTTC. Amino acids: CASRQTRDGYTF.

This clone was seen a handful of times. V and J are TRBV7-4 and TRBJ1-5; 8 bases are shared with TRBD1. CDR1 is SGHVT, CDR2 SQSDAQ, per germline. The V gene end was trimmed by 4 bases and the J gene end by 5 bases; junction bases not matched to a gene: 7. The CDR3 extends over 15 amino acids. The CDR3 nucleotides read TGTGCCAGCAGCTACACGACAGGGGCGGATCAGCCCCAGCATTTT. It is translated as CASSYTTGADQPQHF.

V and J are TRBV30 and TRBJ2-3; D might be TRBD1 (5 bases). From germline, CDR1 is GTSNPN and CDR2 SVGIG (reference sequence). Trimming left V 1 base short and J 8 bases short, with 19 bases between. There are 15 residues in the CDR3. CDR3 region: CAWSGGSPPLGTQYF. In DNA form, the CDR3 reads TGTGCCTGGAGTGGGGGCTCACCCCCATTAGGTACGCAGTATTTT. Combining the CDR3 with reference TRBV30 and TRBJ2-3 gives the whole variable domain SQTIHQWPATLVQPVGSPLSLECTVEGTSNPNLYWYRQAAGRGLQLLFYSVGIGQISSEVPQNLSASRPQDRQFILSSKKLLLSDSGFYLCAWSGGSPPLGTQYFGPGTRLTVL.

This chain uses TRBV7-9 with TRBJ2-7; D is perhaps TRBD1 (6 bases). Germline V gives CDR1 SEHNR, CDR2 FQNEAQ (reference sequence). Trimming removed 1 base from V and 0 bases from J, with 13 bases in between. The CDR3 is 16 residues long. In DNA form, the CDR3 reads TGTGCCAGCAGCTTAGGCATAGGACAGACCTCCTACGAGCAGTACTTC. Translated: CASSLGIGQTSYEQYF.

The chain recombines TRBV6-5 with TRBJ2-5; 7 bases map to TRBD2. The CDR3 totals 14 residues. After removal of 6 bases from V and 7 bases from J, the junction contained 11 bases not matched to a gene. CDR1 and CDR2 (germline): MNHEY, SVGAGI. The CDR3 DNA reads TGTGCCAGCAGCCTCGTCCAGGGCGGGAGGACCCAGTACTTC. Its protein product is CASSLVQGGRTQYF.

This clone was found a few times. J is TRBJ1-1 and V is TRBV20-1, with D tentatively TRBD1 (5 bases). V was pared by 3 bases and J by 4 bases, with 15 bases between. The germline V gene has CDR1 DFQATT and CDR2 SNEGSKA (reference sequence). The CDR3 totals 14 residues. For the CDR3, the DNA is TGCAGTGCTAGTGCCAGGGCCCTGGGCACTGAAGCTTTCTTT. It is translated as CSASARALGTEAFF.

CDR3: CASSINRGSSYNEQFF. CDR3 nucleotides: TGTGCCAGCAGCATAAACAGGGGGAGCTCCTACAATGAGCAGTTCTTC. V gene TRBV5-8 combines with J gene TRBJ2-1, with TRBD1 matching 8 bases. The germline V gene has CDR1 SGHTS and CDR2 YDEGEE. Losses at the gene ends were 4 bases for V and 0 bases for J; bases not matched to a gene: 6. The length of the CDR3 is 16 residues.

CDR3 DNA: TGTGCCAGCAAGATGGGACAGGGGGCGCGCGAGCAGTACTTC. This encodes CASKMGQGAREQYF. The chain has TRBV6-5 and TRBJ2-7, with TRBD1 matching over 12 bases. V lost 7 bases and J lost 6; bases outside the gene matches: 7. Germline values: CDR1 MNHEY, CDR2 SVGAGI. This CDR3 region has 14 residues.

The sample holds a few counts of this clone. CDR3 amino acids: CASSTRTGGGHGYTF. The CDR3 DNA follows: TGTGCCAGCAGTACCCGGACAGGGGGCGGTCATGGCTACACCTTC. The chain employs TRBV6-2 or TRBV6-3 and TRBJ1-2; 11 nucleotides align to TRBD1. The trim removed 5 bases at V and 6 bases at J, leaving 8 bases unmatched. This CDR3 region has 15 residues. Germline values: CDR1 MNHEY, CDR2 SVGEGT.

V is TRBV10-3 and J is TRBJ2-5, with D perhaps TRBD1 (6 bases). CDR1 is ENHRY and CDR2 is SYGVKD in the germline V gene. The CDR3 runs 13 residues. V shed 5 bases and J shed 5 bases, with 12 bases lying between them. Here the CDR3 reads CAISPGVRETQYF. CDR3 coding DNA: TGTGCCATCAGTCCAGGGGTTCGGGAGACCCAGTACTTC.

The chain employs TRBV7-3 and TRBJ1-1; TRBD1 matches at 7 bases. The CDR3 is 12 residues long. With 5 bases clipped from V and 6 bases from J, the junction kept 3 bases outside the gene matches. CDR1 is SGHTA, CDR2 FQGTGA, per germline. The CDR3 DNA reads TGTGCCAGCAGCCCGGGGACAGCTGAAGCTTTCTTT. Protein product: CASSPGTAEAFF. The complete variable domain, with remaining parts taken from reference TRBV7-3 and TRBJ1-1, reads GAGVSQTPSNKVTEKGKYVELRCDPISGHTALYWYRQSLGQGPEFLIYFQGTGAADDSGLPNDRFFAVRPEGSVSTLKIQRTERGDSAVYLCASSPGTAEAFFGQGTRLTVV.

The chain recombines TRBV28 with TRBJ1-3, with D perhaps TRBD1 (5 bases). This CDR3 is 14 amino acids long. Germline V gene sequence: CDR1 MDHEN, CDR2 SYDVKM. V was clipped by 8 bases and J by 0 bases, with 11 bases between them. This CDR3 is CASGAGSSGNTIYF. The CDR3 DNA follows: TGTGCCAGCGGGGCAGGAAGCTCTGGAAACACCATATATTTT.

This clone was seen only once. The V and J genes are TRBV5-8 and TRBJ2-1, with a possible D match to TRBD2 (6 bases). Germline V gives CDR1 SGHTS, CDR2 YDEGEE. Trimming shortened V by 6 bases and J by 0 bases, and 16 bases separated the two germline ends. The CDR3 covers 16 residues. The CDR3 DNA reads TGTGCCAGCACCCGAGATAGCGGAAGCTCCTACAATGAGCAGTTCTTC. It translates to CASTRDSGSSYNEQFF.